Sequencing of this TCR beta chain was carried out in a study of Graves' ophthalmopathy and Graves' hyperthyroidism. Study summary: Researchers classed hyperthyroidism as stable given no ophthalmopathy within 18 months of follow-up.

This clonotype occurred many times. The germline gives CDR1 LNHNV, CDR2 YYDKDF (reference sequence). V gave up 1 base and J gave up 2 bases, with 12 bases separating them. The CDR3 runs 15 residues. The authors amplified TCR beta CDR3 regions from RNA transcripts. RT-PCR was first run with HTBI primers, then multiplex PCR in a second round. TCRdb reanalysed the multiplex PCR reads using MiXCR and keeps one entry per CDR3 protein. The table records a few hundred thousand distinct CDR3 sequences, about two fifths of them present only once. The sequencing sample was made of peripheral blood or thyroid tissue (not recorded which). This sequence was found in an adult man with Graves' hyperthyroidism. The chain joins TRBV15 to TRBJ2-7; possibly TRBD1 for D (6 bases). DNA of the CDR3: TGTGCCACCAGCAGAGGGACAGACTTTACCTACGAGCAGTACTTC. This encodes CATSRGTDFTYEQYF.